This TCR beta chain was documented in a study of T cell responses to AZD1222 COVID-19 vaccine. The repertoire was sequenced with immunoSEQ multiplex PCR; TCRdb's copy has only in-frame clones and lacks some. The profile shows more than 95,000 clones, approximately 90% of them singletons. Germline V gene lookup returns CDR1 LGHDT and CDR2 YNNKEL (reference sequence). This CDR3 has 15 residues. Trimming left V 4 bases short and J 0 bases short, with 10 bases between. Sequenced here: peripheral blood, sampled on day 0 of AZD1222 vaccination. The V gene is TRBV3-1 (or the pseudogene TRBV3-2), the J gene TRBJ1-3; D call uncertain. The source is an adult in good health. This CDR3 is CASSPRSGSGNTIYF. CDR3 sequence (DNA): TGTGCCAGCAGCCCGAGGAGTGGCTCTGGAAACACCATATATTTT.